These 23 T cell receptor beta chains share one sample of origin, sequenced in a study of blood T cell repertoires in COVID-19. The method was immunoSEQ multiplex PCR; TCRdb's version includes in-frame clones alone and lacks a portion of them. The repertoire holds fewer than 300,000 clones, 82% seen once, with roughly 3% in the top ten. The sample consisted of peripheral blood. The receptors derive from a woman younger than 35 with acute or convalescent COVID-19.

V and J are TRBV12-3 or TRBV12-4 and TRBJ1-1; D remains ambiguous. CDR3 length equals 12 residues. Trimming removed 6 bases from V and 5 bases from J, with 10 bases in between. The CDR3 is CASSAGRTEAFF. Here the CDR3 DNA reads TGTGCCAGCAGCGCAGGAAGAACTGAAGCTTTCTTT.

This chain joins TRBV28 and TRBJ2-1; 11 bases are shared with TRBD2. The trim removed 7 bases at V and 3 bases at J, leaving 8 bases unmatched. The CDR3 is 16 residues long. Germline V CDR1 and CDR2: MDHEN, SYDVKM. CDR3 nucleotides: TGTGCCAGCAACCTAGAAGGACTAGCGGGCTACAATGAGCAGTTCTTC. Translation gives CASNLEGLAGYNEQFF.

This chain joins TRBV6-6 and TRBJ2-1; 12 nucleotides agree with TRBD2. Germline V gene lookup returns CDR1 MNHNY and CDR2 SVGAGI (reference sequence). The V gene end was trimmed by 0 bases and the J gene end by 4 bases; junction bases not matched to a gene: 1. CDR3 length equals 16 residues. The CDR3 spells CASSYSGTSGYNEQFF. CDR3 DNA: TGTGCCAGCAGTTACTCCGGGACTAGCGGGTACAATGAGCAGTTCTTC.

The rearrangement uses TRBV4-1 and TRBJ2-1; D may be TRBD2 (6 bases). The germline V gene encodes CDR1 MGHRA and CDR2 YSYEKL. There are 15 residues in the CDR3. The V end lost 1 base, the J end lost 6 bases, and 13 bases lay between the germline ends. This CDR3 reads CASSQGSSELNEQFF. CDR3 nucleotides: TGCGCCAGCAGCCAAGGTTCTAGCGAACTCAATGAGCAGTTCTTC.

The rearrangement links TRBV19 to TRBJ1-5, with 7 bases identical to TRBD1. Germline assignment: CDR1 LNHDA and CDR2 SQIVND (reference sequence). Germline trimming cut 4 bases from V and 5 bases from J; bases unmatched to any gene: 5. The CDR3 runs 14 residues. In DNA form, the CDR3 reads TGTGCCAGTAGTACGGGACAGCAGCATCAGCCCCAGCATTTT. Translating gives CASSTGQQHQPQHF.

The chain employs TRBV25-1 and TRBJ1-2; D uncertain. The germline gives CDR1 MGHDK, CDR2 SYGVNS. This CDR3 contains 16 residues. The ends were cut back, 1 base at V and 5 bases at J, with 17 bases in the middle. CDR3 residues: CASSELSVGSGYGYTF. CDR3 nucleotide sequence: TGTGCCAGCAGTGAATTATCGGTAGGGAGCGGGTATGGCTACACCTTC.

In this sample, this clone turned up once. The V gene is TRBV2, the J gene TRBJ2-7; maybe TRBD1 (5 bases). The V gene's germline CDR1 is SNHLY and CDR2 FYNNEI. Trimming cost V 5 bases and J 2 bases, with 10 bases left between them. The CDR3 sequence is 13 residues long. CDR3 amino acids: CASSTSGPYEQYF. CDR3 DNA sequence: TGTGCCAGCAGTACGTCAGGGCCCTACGAGCAGTACTTC.

The V call is TRBV7-2, the J call TRBJ2-1; tentatively, D is TRBD2 (6 bases). Germline V CDR1 and CDR2: SGHTA, FQGNSA. Trimming took 5 bases from V and 6 from J, leaving 20 bases between them. This CDR3 comprises 16 residues. Here the CDR3 reads CASSPRDSGHRNEQFF. The CDR3 DNA sequence: TGTGCCAGCAGCCCACGTGATAGCGGTCATCGCAATGAGCAGTTCTTC.

This chain uses TRBV7-2 with TRBJ1-2, with a weak D call TRBD1 (5 bases). The CDR3 length is 14 residues. The ends were cut back, 5 bases at V and 3 bases at J, with 13 bases in the middle. Germline assignment: CDR1 SGHTA and CDR2 FQGNSA. CDR3 sequence reads: CASSPGGGYYGYTF. CDR3 coding DNA: TGTGCCAGCAGCCCCGGCGGGGGATACTATGGCTACACCTTC. Combining the CDR3 with reference TRBV7-2 and TRBJ1-2 gives the whole variable domain GAGVSQSPSNKVTEKGKDVELRCDPISGHTALYWYRQSLGQGLEFLIYFQGNSAPDKSGLPSDRFSAERTGGSVSTLTIQRTQQEDSAVYLCASSPGGGYYGYTFGSGTRLTVV.

CDR3 nucleotide sequence: TGTGCCAGCAGTCCAGACAGCTATGGCTACACCTTC. Translation gives CASSPDSYGYTF. The chain employs TRBV6-2 or TRBV6-3 and TRBJ1-2; possibly TRBD1 for D (5 bases). CDR3 length: 12 amino acids. Germline V gene data show CDR1 as MNHEY and CDR2 as SVGEGT. Trimming stripped 5 bases from V and 4 bases from J, with 8 bases between.

The chain carries TRBV5-8 and TRBJ1-5; tentative D call: TRBD1 (5 bases). Trimming took off 0 bases at V and 3 bases at J, with 10 bases between the two ends. Germline CDR1 is SGHTS and CDR2 is YDEGEE. The CDR3 consists of 15 residues. The CDR3 DNA follows: TGTGCCAGCAGCTTGGACCGGGGGGACAATCAGCCCCAGCATTTT. Its translation: CASSLDRGDNQPQHF. The whole variable domain, remainder taken from reference TRBV5-8 and TRBJ1-5, is EAGVTQSPTHLIKTRGQQATLRCSPISGHTSVYWYQQALGLGLQFLLWYDEGEERNRGNFPPRFSGRQFPNYSSELNVNALELEDSALYLCASSLDRGDNQPQHFGDGTRLSIL.

The chain links TRBV18 to TRBJ2-1; 9 nucleotides match TRBD2. This CDR3 contains 17 residues. The germline V gene has CDR1 KGHSH and CDR2 LQKENI. V lost 5 bases to trimming and J lost 10 bases; unmatched junction nucleotides: 18. CDR3 in amino acids: CASSSLIAGASFTEQFF. The CDR3 DNA follows: TGTGCCAGCTCATCCCTAATAGCGGGAGCCTCTTTTACGGAGCAGTTCTTC. The full variable domain, in which reference TRBV18 and TRBJ2-1 provide the parts outside the CDR3, is NAGVMQNPRHLVRRRGQEARLRCSPMKGHSHVYWYRQLPEEGLKFMVYLQKENIIDESGMPKERFSAEFPKEGPSILRIQQVVRGDSAAYFCASSSLIAGASFTEQFFGPGTRLTVL.

The chain is built from TRBV7-9 and TRBJ1-2; tentative D call: TRBD1 (6 bases). This CDR3 comprises 15 residues. Germline V gene data show CDR1 as SEHNR and CDR2 as FQNEAQ (reference sequence). The V end was cut by 5 bases, the J end by 4 bases, with 17 bases between. CDR3 amino acids: CASSPPQGISYGYTF. CDR3 DNA sequence: TGTGCCAGCAGCCCACCGCAGGGGATTTCCTATGGCTACACCTTC.

V gene TRBV6-5 combines with J gene TRBJ2-1, with 10 bases fitting TRBD2. The CDR3 length is 14 residues. CDR1 is MNHEY, CDR2 SVGAGI, per germline. V shed 5 bases and J 3 bases; nucleotides not matched to a gene: 1. In DNA, the CDR3 is TGTGCCAGCAGTACTAGCGGGGACTACAATGAGCAGTTCTTC. Its translation is CASSTSGDYNEQFF.

This chain uses TRBV28 with TRBJ2-2; 11 bases are a match to TRBD2. V was pared by 10 bases and J by 6 bases, with 7 bases of the junction left unmatched. Germline assignment: CDR1 MDHEN and CDR2 SYDVKM. The CDR3 is made up of 14 amino acids. CDR3 amino acids: CATLIAGGPGELFF. CDR3 nucleotides: TGTGCCACCTTAATAGCGGGAGGGCCCGGGGAGCTGTTTTTT.

The sample holds one count of this clone. This chain joins TRBV15 and TRBJ1-1; a possible D gene is TRBD1 (6 bases). The CDR3 extends over 15 amino acids. Trimming cost V 5 bases and J 0 bases, with 13 bases left between them. Germline CDR1 is LNHNV and CDR2 is YYDKDF (reference sequence). DNA for the CDR3: TGTGCCACCAGCTCCCGGACAGCTATGAACACTGAAGCTTTCTTT. Residues: CATSSRTAMNTEAFF.

This chain joins TRBV6-5 and TRBJ1-2, with 7 bases that match TRBD1. The CDR3 totals 13 residues. V lost 7 bases and J lost 5; bases outside the gene matches: 7. Germline CDR1 reads MNHEY; CDR2 reads SVGAGI. CDR3 sequence (DNA): TGTGCCAGCAAGCGACAGGGAATTTATGGCTACACCTTC. As protein: CASKRQGIYGYTF.

This sequence joins TRBV19 and TRBJ1-2; 9 bases map to TRBD1. CDR1 is LNHDA and CDR2 is SQIVND in the germline V gene (reference sequence). J was trimmed by 4 bases and V by 7 bases; bases with no gene match: 13. The CDR3 is 16 residues long. The chain's CDR3 is CASTTRGTGPFYGYTF. As DNA, the CDR3 is TGTGCCAGTACCACTCGTGGGACAGGGCCGTTCTATGGCTACACCTTC.

V is TRBV6-5 and J is TRBJ1-2; TRBD1 matches at 8 bases. With V trimmed by 5 bases and J by 4 bases, 3 bases remained unmatched. The CDR3 contains 13 residues. Germline CDR1 reads MNHEY; CDR2 reads SVGAGI. In DNA form, the CDR3 reads TGTGCCAGCAGTCTCGGGACAGGCTATGGCTACACCTTC. Translated: CASSLGTGYGYTF.

This clone was observed a few times. The chain couples TRBV5-1 to TRBJ2-3, with D maybe TRBD1 (6 bases). V was cut by 0 bases and J by 2 bases, with 13 bases left in between. Looked up from germline, CDR1 is SGHRS and CDR2 is YFSETQ. The CDR3 has 16 residues. The CDR3 nucleotides read TGCGCCAGCAGCTTGGGGGGGCCCTCTGACACAGATACGCAGTATTTT. This gives the protein CASSLGGPSDTDTQYF.

The chain couples TRBV27 to TRBJ2-7, with 8 positions matching TRBD1. This CDR3 spans 16 amino acids. J was trimmed by 4 bases and V by 4 bases; bases with no gene match: 12. Per the germline V gene, CDR1 is MNHEY and CDR2 is SMNVEV (reference sequence). For the CDR3, the DNA is TGTGCCAGCAGTTCCTCCCCGGGACAGGTACCTTACGAGCAGTACTTC. Its protein product is CASSSSPGQVPYEQYF.

The chain carries TRBV11-1 and TRBJ2-5; D not certain. Looked up from germline, CDR1 is SGHAT and CDR2 is FQDESV (reference sequence). V lost 3 bases and J 0 bases, leaving 14 bases between the germline ends. This CDR3 is 16 amino acids long. As DNA, the CDR3 is TGTGCCAGCAGCTTGAAGCGCACAAGGTACCAAGAGACCCAGTACTTC. Its translation is CASSLKRTRYQETQYF. Using reference TRBV11-1 and TRBJ2-5 for the parts outside the CDR3, the full variable domain is EAEVAQSPRYKITEKSQAVAFWCDPISGHATLYWYRQILGQGPELLVQFQDESVVDDSQLPKDRFSAERLKGVDSTLKIQPAELGDSAMYLCASSLKRTRYQETQYFGPGTRLLVL.

V and J are TRBV6-2 or TRBV6-3 and TRBJ2-7; D not resolved. Germline CDR1 reads MNHEY; CDR2 reads SVGEGT. V lost 4 bases and J 5 bases, leaving 6 bases between the germline ends. This CDR3 has 11 residues. CDR3 coding DNA: TGTGCCAGCAGTTCACTTAACGAGCAGTACTTC. Translated: CASSSLNEQYF.